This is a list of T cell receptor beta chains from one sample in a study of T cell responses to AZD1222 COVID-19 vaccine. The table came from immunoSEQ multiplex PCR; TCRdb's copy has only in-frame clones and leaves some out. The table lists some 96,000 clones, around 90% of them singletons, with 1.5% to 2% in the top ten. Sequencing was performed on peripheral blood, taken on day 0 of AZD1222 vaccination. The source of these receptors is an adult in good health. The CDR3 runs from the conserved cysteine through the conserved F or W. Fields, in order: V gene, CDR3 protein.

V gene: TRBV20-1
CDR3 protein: CSASTLAGALTDTQYF

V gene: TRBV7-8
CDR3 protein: CASSLGRLYEQYF

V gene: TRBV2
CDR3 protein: CASRGKGNTGELFF

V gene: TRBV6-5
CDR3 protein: CASSLKVTRDTEAFF

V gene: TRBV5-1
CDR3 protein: CASSLHRVGYEQYF

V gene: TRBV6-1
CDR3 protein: CASSEGSGMYHEQYF

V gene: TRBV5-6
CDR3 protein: CASSLTSVSNQQYF

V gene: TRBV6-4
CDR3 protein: CASSGGDYNEQFF

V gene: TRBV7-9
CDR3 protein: CASSLGWGSSYGYTF

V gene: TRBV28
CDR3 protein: CASSPDVGGEQYF

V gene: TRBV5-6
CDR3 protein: CASSLGQGDEQYF

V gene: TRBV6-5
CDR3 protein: CASSRLLWEQFF

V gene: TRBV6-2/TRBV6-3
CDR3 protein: CASSYGWDRAGNTIYF

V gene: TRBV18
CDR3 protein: CASSPVGNTIYF

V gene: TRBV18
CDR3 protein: CASSPRLEGYTF

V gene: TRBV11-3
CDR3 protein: CASSRGAPGSEQFF

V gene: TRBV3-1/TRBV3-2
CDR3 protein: CASSKLAGVNEQYF

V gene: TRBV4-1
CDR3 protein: CASSQEEAGPPQNQLF

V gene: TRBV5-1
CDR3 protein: CASSLLTGVGEKLFF

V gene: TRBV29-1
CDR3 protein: CSARNWAGEETQYF

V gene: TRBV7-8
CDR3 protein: CASSLGYGGQPQHF

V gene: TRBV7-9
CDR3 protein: CASSPGTSGTYEQYF

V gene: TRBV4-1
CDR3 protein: CASSQVLAGSSYNEQFF